This T cell receptor beta chain derives from a study of sequential checkpoint blockade in melanoma. Libraries were prepared by immunoSEQ multiplex PCR; TCRdb keeps only in-frame clonotypes and omits some of them. The repertoire holds under 20,000 clones, with about four fifths as singletons. Noted treatment: randomized to nivolumab then ipilimumab (arm A) or the reverse (arm B). Between the trimmed V and J ends, which lost 3 bases and 0 bases, there was a span of 5 bases. Germline V gene data show CDR1 as ENHRY and CDR2 as SYGVKD. The CDR3 extends over 14 amino acids. Specimen: CD8+ T cells sorted from blood (inferred from file names), collected from a patient given nivolumab and ipilimumab in sequence. The chain recombines TRBV10-3 with TRBJ2-2; D not certain. The sequence came from a human donor with melanoma. The CDR3 protein is CAISEHPNTGELFF. As DNA, the CDR3 is TGTGCCATCAGTGAACACCCGAACACCGGGGAGCTGTTTTTT.